Listed here are 27 T cell receptor beta chains from one sample, sequenced in a study of tumor and adjacent non-tumor tissue in lung cancer. No cell sorting was done before RNA was extracted from the tissue. Distant lung tissue was collected more than 3 cm away from the tumor edge. TCRbeta libraries were built with three rounds of nested PCR, modified from ARM-PCR. TCRdb recomputed calls from the multiplex PCR reads with MiXCR, one row per CDR3 protein. The table includes about 60,000 distinct CDR3 sequences, about 61% detected once. Sample: distant non-tumor lung tissue. The receptors stem from a man between 65 and 85 years old with non-small cell lung cancer.

This clonotype was counted ten times or more. The J gene is TRBJ2-7, the V gene TRBV6-1, with D perhaps TRBD1 (7 bases). Germline V gives CDR1 MNHNS, CDR2 SASEGT. CDR3 length: 13 residues. V was pared by 6 bases and J by 7 bases, with 16 bases between. The CDR3 DNA reads TGTGCCAGCAGGGAGGGGGCCCTGGGGGAGCAGTACTTC. Its protein is CASREGALGEQYF.

The J gene is TRBJ2-2, the V gene TRBV11-2; 16 bases agree with TRBD2. The V gene's germline CDR1 is SGHAT and CDR2 FQNNGV. With 5 bases clipped from V and 5 bases from J, the junction kept 8 bases outside the gene matches. CDR3 length equals 18 residues. The DNA of the CDR3 is TGTGCCAGCAGCCCTCCGGGACTAGCGGGAGGGGGGACCGGGGAGCTGTTTTTT. It codes for CASSPPGLAGGGTGELFF.

To note about this clonotype: An end of the junction does not agree with germline; a read error may underlie this. V usage is TRBV6-1 and J usage is TRBJ2-2, with no clear D. The CDR3 totals 13 residues. Germline assignment: CDR1 MNHNS and CDR2 SASEGT. The CDR3 loop is CTSRATYTGELFF. Here the CDR3 DNA reads TGTACCAGCCGGGCCACATACACCGGGGAGCTGTTTTTT.

On this clonotype: A much larger clone lies a single base off, so this may be a read error. The genes are TRBV21-1 and TRBJ1-5; the table's TRBD1 call for D was not verified on the DNA. TRBV21-1 is a pseudogene locus. CDR3 length: 18 residues. As DNA, the CDR3 is TGTGCCGGCAGCAAAGGGGGGACAGGTCTTTATAGCAATCAGCCCCAGCATTTT. Residues: CAGSKGGTGLYSNQPQHF.

The chain employs TRBV11-3 and TRBJ2-3; D gene uncertain. CDR1 is SGHNT, CDR2 YENEEA, per germline. The CDR3 has 14 residues. Trimming left V 3 bases short and J 2 bases short, with 9 bases between. The CDR3 bases are TGTGCCAGCAGCTTGAGTCGTATCACAGATACGCAGTATTTT. This translates into CASSLSRITDTQYF.

This clonotype showed up just once. This may stem from a read error, because a much larger clone lies one nucleotide away. The CDR3 here is CSVVLIGTYDQYF. In DNA, the CDR3 is TGCAGCGTTGTTTTGATAGGGACCTACGATCAGTACTTC. This rearrangement joins TRBV29-1 to TRBJ2-7; tentatively, D is TRBD1 or TRBD2 (5 bases each). This CDR3 comprises 13 residues. Germline values: CDR1 SQVTM, CDR2 ANQGSEA.

Ten or more counts support this clonotype. This chain joins TRBV12-3 or TRBV12-4 and TRBJ1-1; D gene uncertain. The CDR3 length is 10 residues. V dropped 5 bases and J dropped 8 bases, with 6 bases sitting between them. The CDR3 nucleotides read TGTGCCAGCAGTGGGGTCGAAGCTTTCTTT. Amino acids: CASSGVEAFF.

This clonotype was seen many times. This rearrangement joins TRBV29-1 to TRBJ1-4, with D possibly being TRBD1 (5 bases). The CDR3 contains 14 residues. V shed 7 bases and J shed 10 bases, with 22 bases lying between them. The germline gives CDR1 SQVTM, CDR2 ANQGSEA. CDR3 nucleotides: TGCAGCGCCACCAGGGATACCCGCCGCGGAAAACTGTTTTTT. As protein: CSATRDTRRGKLFF.

This clonotype was found many times. This chain links TRBV4-2 with TRBJ2-3; D is perhaps TRBD2 (7 bases). This CDR3 spans 19 amino acids. Trimming pared 0 bases from V and 5 bases from J, leaving 24 bases between. Per the germline V gene, CDR1 is LGHNA and CDR2 is YNFKEQ. The CDR3 loop reads CASSQDRGGGSFRRDTQYF. In DNA, the CDR3 is TGTGCCAGCAGCCAAGATAGGGGGGGGGGATCCTTCCGCCGAGATACGCAGTATTTT.

For this clonotype: A much larger clone sits a single nucleotide away, making a read error possible. This chain uses TRBV6-5 with TRBJ1-2; maybe TRBD1 (5 bases). Germline-derived CDR1 and CDR2 are MNHEY and SVGAGI. The CDR3 is 13 residues long. V was pared by 8 bases and J by 5 bases, with 15 bases between. Written as DNA, the CDR3 is TGTGCCAGCGCACCCGGGACCCAATATGGCTACACCTTC. Translated, it gives CASAPGTQYGYTF.

With regard to this clonotype: The junction does not match germline at one end; this may be a read error. The J gene is TRBJ2-1, the V gene TRBV14; tentatively, D is TRBD2 (7 bases). CDR3 size: 14 residues. Germline lookup yields CDR1 SGHDN and CDR2 FVKESK. CDR3 sequence reads: CASSPRTGGNEHFF. The CDR3 DNA reads as TGTGCCAGCAGCCCTCGGACGGGGGGCAATGAGCATTTCTTC.

As for this clonotype: A junction boundary mismatches the germline segment, possibly from a read error. The CDR3: CANSLADRAHTGAFF. The CDR3 DNA follows: TGTGCCAACAGCTTGGCCGACAGGGCGCACACTGGAGCTTTCTTT. This sequence joins TRBV5-6 and TRBJ1-1, with 7 bases identical to TRBD1. In germline, CDR1 is SGHDT, CDR2 YYEEEE. This CDR3 spans 15 amino acids. The full variable domain, its missing parts supplied by reference TRBV5-6 and TRBJ1-1, is DAGVTQSPTHLIKTRGQQVTLRCSPKSGHDTVSWYQQALGQGPQFIFQYYEEEERQRGNFPDRFSGHQFPNYSSELNVNALLLGDSALYLCANSLADRAHTGAFFGQGTRLTVV.

For this clonotype: A junction boundary mismatches the germline segment, possibly from a read error. The chain uses TRBV4-2 and TRBJ2-7, with unresolved D. This CDR3 region has 15 residues. Germline values: CDR1 LGHNA, CDR2 YNFKEQ. The DNA for the CDR3 is TGCGTCAGCAGCCAAGAGGCGGTCTTGGTCTACGAGCAGTACTTC. Protein: CVSSQEAVLVYEQYF.

The V gene is TRBV24-1, the J gene TRBJ1-5, with 8 bases lining up with TRBD1. The V gene end was trimmed by 4 bases and the J gene end by 2 bases; junction bases not matched to a gene: 3. CDR1 and CDR2 from the germline V gene are KGHDR and SFDVKD. The CDR3 totals 15 residues. CDR3 in amino acids: CATSDPTGGNQPQHF. CDR3 in DNA: TGTGCCACCAGTGACCCGACAGGGGGCAATCAGCCCCAGCATTTT.

This clonotype was detected ten times or more. V gene TRBV30 combines with J gene TRBJ2-7; 11 bases are a match to TRBD2. V lost 3 bases and J lost 4; bases outside the gene matches: 8. CDR3 length equals 15 residues. In germline, CDR1 is GTSNPN, CDR2 SVGIG (reference sequence). CDR3 DNA sequence: TGTGCCTGGAGCCTATTAGCGGGAGGGAGGTACGAGCAGTACTTC. It yields the protein CAWSLLAGGRYEQYF.

A word on this clonotype: A read error is likely, as this CDR3 ends without the conserved phenylalanine or tryptophan. V gene TRBV6-6 combines with J gene TRBJ2-1; D might be TRBD1 (6 bases). V lost 6 bases and J lost 9, with 15 bases in between. Germline V lookup: CDR1 MNHNY, CDR2 SVGAGI (reference sequence). This CDR3 contains 13 residues. CDR3: CASSPRLGAEQFL. For the CDR3, the DNA is TGTGCCAGCAGCCCGCGGCTGGGGGCTGAGCAGTTCCTC.

As for this clonotype: Since the CDR3 does not end with the conserved phenylalanine or tryptophan, this likely comes from a read error. V is TRBV6-5 and J is TRBJ2-7, with D tentatively TRBD1 (5 bases). Trimming left V 10 bases short and J 3 bases short, with 16 bases between. This CDR3 has 13 residues. The germline CDR1 and CDR2 sequences are MNHEY and SVGAGI. The CDR3, as DNA: TGTGCCACCAGGCGACGTGACAGCTACGAGCAGTACTCC. Translating it yields CATRRRDSYEQYS.

This clonotype was recorded at least ten times. This chain joins TRBV6-1 and TRBJ2-1; 9 positions match TRBD2. V dropped 5 bases and J dropped 8; count of bases not matched to a gene: 13. This CDR3 comprises 16 residues. Per the germline V gene, CDR1 is MNHNS and CDR2 is SASEGT. DNA for the CDR3: TGTGCCAGCAGTAACCCTGGACTAGCGCGGAAGCATGAGCAGTTCTTC. It translates to CASSNPGLARKHEQFF.

V usage is TRBV7-9 and J usage is TRBJ2-5; no firm D call. Trimming removed 1 base from V and 5 bases from J, with 5 bases in between. The CDR3 totals 12 residues. The germline V gene encodes CDR1 SEHNR and CDR2 FQNEAQ (reference sequence). CDR3: CASSLVSETQYF. The CDR3 nucleotides read TGTGCCAGCAGCTTAGTATCGGAGACCCAGTACTTC.

With respect to this clonotype: A single base separates this from a much larger clone, so it may be a read error. The chain joins TRBV7-9 to TRBJ1-6; D might be TRBD1 (5 bases). Germline CDR1 SEHNR, CDR2 FQNEAQ (reference sequence). The CDR3 length is 14 residues. The chain's CDR3 is CVSSLIGTDSPLHF. In DNA form, the CDR3 reads TGTGTCAGCAGCTTAATCGGGACTGATTCACCCCTCCACTTT.

In this sample, this clonotype turned up a few times. A much larger clone differs by one base, so this may be a read error. The chain carries TRBV10-3 and TRBJ2-2, with 7 bases fitting TRBD1. Germline V gives CDR1 ENHRY, CDR2 SYGVKD. V dropped 8 bases and J dropped 3; count of bases not matched to a gene: 9. The CDR3 runs to 15 residues. In DNA, the CDR3 is TGTGCCATCGGTGGACAGGATGGGGACACCGGGGAGCTGTTTTTT. Encoded protein: CAIGGQDGDTGELFF.

In the case of this clonotype: A clone one base away is much larger, so this may be a read error. The J gene is TRBJ1-2, the V gene TRBV6-1; D not resolved. The CDR3 spans 11 residues. From germline, CDR1 is MNHNS and CDR2 SASEGT. In DNA, the CDR3 is TGTGCCAGCAGTGACGGTACTGGCTGCACCTTC. This translates into CASSDGTGCTF.

As regards this clonotype: A much larger clonotype is one base distant, so this may be a read error. The conserved phenylalanine or tryptophan is not found at the CDR3 terminus, so this likely reflects a read error. The chain carries TRBV14 and TRBJ2-7, with D tentatively TRBD2 (6 bases). The CDR3 loop spans 15 amino acids. V gave up 4 bases and J gave up 3 bases, with 16 bases separating them. CDR1 is SGHDN, CDR2 FVKESK, per germline. CDR3 nucleotides: TGTGCCAGCAGCCTTCTCGCGGGGATGCGCTACGAGCAGTACTAC. It yields the protein CASSLLAGMRYEQYY.

The V and J genes are TRBV6-2 or TRBV6-3 and TRBJ2-1; 11 positions match TRBD2. The CDR3 runs to 19 residues. With 5 bases clipped from V and 4 bases from J, the junction kept 16 bases outside the gene matches. The V gene's germline CDR1 is MNHEY and CDR2 SVGEGT. CDR3 in amino acids: CASSPGTSGREGGYNEQFF. In nucleotides, the CDR3 is TGTGCCAGCAGTCCCGGGACTAGCGGAAGGGAGGGAGGGTACAATGAGCAGTTCTTC.

The chain links TRBV19 to TRBJ2-1; TRBD2 matches at 12 bases. Germline CDR1 reads LNHDA; CDR2 reads SQIVND (reference sequence). This CDR3 spans 14 amino acids. V was pared by 10 bases and J by 5 bases, with 6 bases of the junction left unmatched. The CDR3 DNA is TGTGCCAATGGCGGACTAGCGGGGAACAATGAGCAGTTCTTC. It encodes CANGGLAGNNEQFF.

This clonotype was seen a handful of times. The CDR3 loop reads CASSDSTGSGEKLFF. The CDR3 nucleotides read TGTGCCAGCTCCGACTCGACAGGTTCGGGAGAAAAACTGTTTTTT. The chain combines TRBV25-1 with TRBJ1-4, with D maybe TRBD1 (6 bases). The ends were cut back, 8 bases at V and 8 bases at J, with 21 bases in the middle. CDR1 is MGHDK and CDR2 is SYGVNS in the germline V gene. CDR3 length: 15 residues.

As for this clonotype: A much larger clone sits a single nucleotide away, making a read error possible. V gene TRBV12-3 or TRBV12-4 combines with J gene TRBJ2-1; 14 bases map to TRBD2. The length of the CDR3 is 14 residues. The CDR3, as DNA: TGTGCCTGCAGTCGACTAGCGGGGGGGAATGAGCAGTTCTTC. Translating it yields CACSRLAGGNEQFF.